A single sample is the source of the 9 T cell receptor beta chains below, sequenced in a study of cytomegalovirus exposure and HLA in healthy donors. With 60 Vbeta and 13 Jbeta primers, the PCR was carried out. Only in-frame clones appear in the TCRdb table, and some are missing; sequencing was by immunoSEQ multiplex PCR. The sample contains over 70,000 clones, 77% of which appear only once. The sample consisted of PBMCs. Every receptor here comes from a man between 50 and 59 years old in good health and CMV-seropositive.

The genes are TRBV7-2 and TRBJ1-4; 9 bases are shared with TRBD1. The CDR3 loop spans 14 amino acids. After removal of 4 bases from V and 11 bases from J, the junction contained 8 bases not matched to a gene. Germline V gene sequence: CDR1 SGHTA, CDR2 FQGNSA. CDR3 loop: CASSSGTGLDKLFF. The CDR3 nucleotides read TGTGCCAGCAGCTCCGGGACAGGGCTTGACAAACTGTTTTTT.

CDR3 in amino acids: CASSLAGQPFYEQYF. CDR3 DNA sequence: TGTGCCAGCAGCTTAGCAGGACAGCCATTTTACGAGCAGTACTTC. V and J are TRBV7-2 and TRBJ2-5; D possibly corresponds to TRBD1 (6 bases). The J call is in doubt because the DNA end fits TRBJ2-7 better. The germline gives CDR1 SGHTA, CDR2 FQGNSA. This CDR3 is 15 amino acids long.

The chain is built from TRBV30 and TRBJ2-7, with a possible D match to TRBD2 (5 bases). The CDR3 spans 16 residues. The germline gives CDR1 GTSNPN, CDR2 SVGIG (reference sequence). Trimming shortened V by 1 base and J by 2 bases, and 18 bases separated the two germline ends. The DNA of the CDR3 is TGTGCCTGGAGTGCCTCAGGACTCGGGCGGCCCTACGAGCAGTACTTC. Protein product: CAWSASGLGRPYEQYF.

The rearrangement uses TRBV11-3 and TRBJ2-5; D is unclear. The CDR3 has 12 residues. Germline-derived CDR1 and CDR2 are SGHNT and YENEEA. V shed 7 bases and J shed 1 base, with 7 bases lying between them. CDR3 sequence: CASTGGQETQYF. The CDR3 DNA reads as TGTGCCAGCACCGGCGGCCAAGAGACCCAGTACTTC.

The chain carries TRBV5-6 and TRBJ1-2; D gene uncertain. CDR3 length: 11 amino acids. CDR1 is SGHDT and CDR2 is YYEEEE in the germline V gene. Trimming removed 2 bases at V and 9 bases at J, with 8 bases between. CDR3: CASSFRGSYTF. Here the CDR3 DNA reads TGTGCCAGCAGCTTCAGAGGTAGCTACACCTTC.

The chain carries TRBV2 and TRBJ1-1; 9 nucleotides line up with TRBD1. The J segment lost 4 bases and the V segment lost 6 bases, leaving 3 bases of the junction unmatched. The CDR3 runs 13 residues. Germline values: CDR1 SNHLY, CDR2 FYNNEI. The CDR3 spells CASRRQGVTEAFF. In DNA, the CDR3 is TGTGCCAGCAGACGACAGGGGGTCACTGAAGCTTTCTTT.

The chain recombines TRBV2 with TRBJ2-7, with 7 positions matching TRBD1. J lost 0 bases, V lost 8 bases, and 7 bases had no gene match. This CDR3 region has 14 residues. Germline CDR1 is SNHLY and CDR2 is FYNNEI. The CDR3: CASVEGTVSYEQYF. The CDR3 DNA sequence: TGTGCCAGCGTAGAAGGGACAGTCTCCTACGAGCAGTACTTC. The full variable domain, with the rest looked up from reference TRBV2 and TRBJ2-7, is EPEVTQTPSHQVTQMGQEVILRCVPISNHLYFYWYRQILGQKVEFLVSFYNNEISEKSEIFDDQFSVERPDGSNFTLKIRSTKLEDSAMYFCASVEGTVSYEQYFGPGTRLTVT.

This clone was observed a single time. This chain links TRBV19 with TRBJ1-5, with 11 bases identical to TRBD1. CDR1 LNHDA and CDR2 SQIVND come from the germline V gene (reference sequence). J gave up 5 bases and V 6 bases, and 6 bases lay outside the gene matches. The CDR3 spans 15 residues. For the CDR3, the DNA is TGTGCCAGTAGGGACAGGGGGCGAGGAGATCAGCCCCAGCATTTT. Protein sequence: CASRDRGRGDQPQHF.

CDR3 DNA sequence: TGTGCCAGCAAAGTCTTGCCTAGCCAAGAGCAGTACTTC. Protein product: CASKVLPSQEQYF. The chain recombines TRBV2 with TRBJ2-7, with D perhaps TRBD2 (5 bases). CDR1 and CDR2 from the germline V gene are SNHLY and FYNNEI. This CDR3 contains 13 residues. Trimming pared 7 bases from V and 7 bases from J, leaving 17 bases between.